This TCR beta chain was profiled in a study of metastatic and nonmetastatic thyroid tumors. On the study more broadly: The authors compared repertoires across blood and tumor or nodule tissue from malignant and benign thyroid patients.

Study conclusions and caveats: For both blood and tumor, malignant thyroid tumors reportedly showed significantly higher TCR beta diversity than benign nodules did.

Patients had received no treatment of any kind before thyroid surgery. Trimming removed 0 bases at V and 4 bases at J, with 12 bases between. The CDR3 length is 14 residues. Per germline, CDR1 DFQATT and CDR2 SNEGSKA (reference sequence). The authors' processing: Clinicopathological groups supplied CDR3 differences that were used to build a distant-metastasis classifier for papillary thyroid cancer. With MiXCR, TCRdb reprocessed the PCR reads. TCRdb's processing, not the authors' own work, is the source of the V and J calls. The sample has 40,000 to 55,000 clones, approximately 15% seen once. This clone has ten or more counts. What it recognizes is unknown.

The specimen was blood. The V gene is TRBV20-1, the J gene TRBJ1-1, with TRBD1 as a possible D gene (6 bases). This clonotype was sampled from a female donor with papillary thyroid cancer or a benign thyroid nodule (not recorded which). Some clones in this sample may be carry-over from other donors' samples. Here the CDR3 reads CSARDWQGTTEAFF. The DNA for the CDR3 is TGCAGTGCTAGAGATTGGCAGGGGACCACTGAAGCTTTCTTT.